This is a list of T cell receptor beta chains from one sample in a study of a mutant IDH1 vaccine in newly diagnosed glioma. Profiling relied on immunoSEQ multiplex PCR, and the TCRdb table lists in-frame clones only, not all of them. The sample contains 68,000 or so clones, almost 85% of which appear only once. Antigens for these TCRs are unknown. The sequencing here drew on PBMCs, taken from a glioma patient whose treatment included an IDH1 peptide vaccine. Every receptor here comes from a man aged 18 to 29 with glioma. Both conserved end residues are part of each CDR3. A D gene is named only where the DNA matches it firmly. Clone size is stated in some rows and not others, as once, few, many or a class when expanded.

D	J	V	size	CDR3	DNA
TRBD1	TRBJ1-4	TRBV7-6	-	CASSPGQRTEKLFF	TGTGCCAGCAGCCCGGGACAGCGCACTGAAAAACTGTTTTTT
-	TRBJ2-1	TRBV5-1	once	CASSLPGGREFNEQFF	TGCGCCAGCAGCCTCCCGGGGGGCAGGGAGTTCAATGAGCAGTTCTTC
-	TRBJ1-1	TRBV18	-	CASSTGLNTEAFF	TGTGCCAGTTCCACAGGCCTGAACACTGAAGCTTTCTTT
-	TRBJ1-5	TRBV7-2	-	CASSPQGTTSNQPQHF	TGTGCCAGCAGCCCACAGGGAACGACTAGCAATCAGCCCCAGCATTTT
-	TRBJ2-1	TRBV9	-	CASSPPRGSYNEQFF	TGTGCCAGCAGCCCTCCCCGCGGGTCCTACAATGAGCAGTTCTTC
-	TRBJ2-4	TRBV12-5	-	CASGLKGSSAGIAKNIQYF	TGTGCTAGTGGTTTGAAGGGATCTTCGGCGGGTATAGCCAAAAACATTCAGTACTTC
-	TRBJ1-2	TRBV25-1	-	CASSEVLYGYTF	TGTGCCAGCAGTGAAGTACTCTATGGCTACACCTTC
-	TRBJ2-7	TRBV28	-	CASRPAYETSYEQYF	TGTGCCAGCAGGCCGGCTTATGAGACCTCCTACGAGCAGTACTTC
TRBD1	TRBJ2-5	TRBV4-3	-	CASSQGMAGGIETQYF	TGCGCCAGCAGCCAAGGGATGGCAGGGGGAATTGAGACCCAGTACTTC
-	TRBJ2-3	TRBV4-1	-	CASGGPWADTQYF	TGCGCCAGCGGAGGGCCTTGGGCGGATACGCAGTATTTT
-	TRBJ1-2	TRBV2	-	CASSVTNLPGYTF	TGTGCCAGCAGTGTCACCAATCTCCCTGGCTACACCTTC
-	TRBJ2-1	TRBV7-9	-	CASSLRATNEQFF	TGTGCCAGCAGCTTAAGAGCCACCAATGAGCAGTTCTTC
-	TRBJ2-2	TRBV30	-	CAYLIHGLTGELFF	TGTGCCTATCTAATACATGGACTTACCGGGGAGCTGTTTTTT
-	TRBJ2-7	TRBV7-9	-	CASSLDRPSYEQYF	TGTGCCAGCAGCTTAGACAGGCCCTCCTACGAGCAGTACTTC
TRBD2	TRBJ2-1	TRBV20-1	once	CSAREEKQFF	TGCAGTGCTCGGGAGGAAAAGCAGTTCTTC
-	TRBJ1-2	TRBV19	-	CASSSGEIHGYTF	TGTGCCAGTAGTTCCGGAGAGATCCATGGCTACACCTTC
-	TRBJ1-1	TRBV5-1	once	CASSWRDGGVKTEAFF	TGCGCCAGCAGCTGGAGGGACGGAGGGGTAAAGACTGAAGCTTTCTTT
-	TRBJ1-1	TRBV2	-	CASLYREPAFF	TGTGCCAGCCTCTACAGGGAGCCGGCTTTCTTT
-	TRBJ1-2	TRBV6-5	-	CASSSLRSDYTF	TGTGCCAGCAGTTCCCTCAGGAGCGACTACACCTTC
-	TRBJ2-1	TRBV7-2	-	CASSGYNEQFF	TGTGCCAGCAGCGGGTACAATGAGCAGTTCTTC
-	TRBJ1-3	TRBV30	-	CAWSVLGNTIYF	TGTGCCTGGAGTGTACTGGGAAACACCATATATTTT
TRBD1	TRBJ2-5	TRBV18	-	CASSPSQGAGETQYF	TGTGCCAGCTCGCCTTCACAGGGGGCCGGGGAGACCCAGTACTTC
TRBD2	TRBJ2-3	TRBV6-6	-	CASSQGLAGGQDTQYF	TGTGCCAGCAGCCAGGGACTAGCGGGGGGGCAAGATACGCAGTATTTT
TRBD1	TRBJ1-2	TRBV5-8	-	CASIGTANYGYTF	TGTGCCAGCATTGGGACAGCCAACTATGGCTACACCTTC
TRBD2	TRBJ2-5	TRBV5-1	-	CASSLGPLAGGMGQETQYF	TGCGCCAGCAGCTTGGGCCCCCTAGCGGGGGGAATGGGCCAAGAGACCCAGTACTTC
TRBD1	TRBJ1-2	TRBV6-5	-	CASRPTGQGYGYTF	TGTGCCAGCAGACCGACGGGACAGGGCTATGGCTACACCTTC
TRBD1	TRBJ2-1	TRBV7-2	-	CASSLQDRLNEQFF	TGTGCCAGCAGCCTCCAGGACAGGCTTAATGAGCAGTTCTTC
-	TRBJ1-4	TRBV18	-	CASSQGGTTNEKLFF	TGTGCCAGCTCCCAAGGAGGGACAACTAATGAAAAACTGTTTTTT
-	TRBJ1-5	TRBV2	-	CASSEEVLGTVHQPQHF	TGTGCCAGCAGTGAGGAAGTGTTGGGAACGGTGCATCAGCCCCAGCATTTT
-	TRBJ1-1	TRBV19	-	CASSILREAFF	TGTGCCAGTAGTATCCTCCGGGAAGCTTTCTTT
TRBD2	TRBJ2-7	TRBV7-2	-	CASSFWLAAYYEQYF	TGTGCCAGCAGCTTCTGGCTAGCGGCCTACTACGAGCAGTACTTC
TRBD2	TRBJ2-7	TRBV19	-	CASSPGGSYEQYF	TGTGCCAGTAGTCCGGGGGGGTCCTACGAGCAGTACTTC
TRBD1	TRBJ2-7	TRBV27	-	CASSSPRQGGTYEQYF	TGTGCCAGCAGTTCCCCCCGACAGGGGGGTACCTACGAGCAGTACTTC
-	TRBJ1-1	TRBV28	-	CASSEGSGWTEAFF	TGTGCCAGCAGTGAAGGTTCCGGGTGGACTGAAGCTTTCTTT
-	TRBJ1-4	TRBV18	-	CASSPPGGVTNEKLFF	TGTGCCAGCTCACCCCCTGGAGGAGTCACTAATGAAAAACTGTTTTTT
-	TRBJ2-5	TRBV27	-	CASSKGYLQETQYF	TGTGCCAGCAGTAAAGGATATCTCCAAGAGACCCAGTACTTC
TRBD1	TRBJ1-2	TRBV28	-	CASSLGTGRDYGYTF	TGTGCCAGCAGTTTAGGGACAGGGAGGGACTATGGCTACACCTTC
-	TRBJ2-7	TRBV11-2	-	CASSLEKGVFYEQYF	TGTGCCAGCAGCTTAGAAAAGGGCGTGTTCTACGAGCAGTACTTC
TRBD2	TRBJ2-7	TRBV5-1	once	CASSGASGYEQYF	TGCGCCAGCAGCGGAGCTAGCGGCTACGAGCAGTACTTC
-	TRBJ1-2	TRBV30	-	CAWGRIGRHGYTF	TGTGCCTGGGGTCGGATAGGGAGGCACGGCTACACCTTC
-	TRBJ2-1	TRBV6-5	once	CASSYSGSFYNEQFF	TGTGCCAGCAGTTACTCTGGCAGTTTCTACAATGAGCAGTTCTTC
-	TRBJ1-2	TRBV10-3	-	CAISSVANYGYTF	TGTGCCATCAGCAGTGTAGCTAACTATGGCTACACCTTC
TRBD2	TRBJ2-7	TRBV7-2	-	CASSLARGSGSSPHYEQYF	TGTGCCAGCAGCTTAGCGAGGGGAAGCGGGAGTTCCCCTCATTACGAGCAGTACTTC
-	TRBJ1-3	TRBV19	once	CASSTSPGGSSFSGNTIYF	TGTGCCAGTAGTACCTCCCCCGGGGGCAGCTCCTTCTCTGGAAACACCATATATTTT
-	TRBJ1-4	TRBV30	-	CAWSVLRLTNEKLFF	TGTGCCTGGAGTGTATTACGACTAACTAATGAAAAACTGTTTTTT
-	TRBJ2-2	TRBV5-1	-	CASSFVRAMTGELFF	TGCGCCAGCAGCTTTGTTAGGGCTATGACCGGGGAGCTGTTTTTT
-	TRBJ1-2	TRBV5-6	-	CASSLGARDHYGYTF	TGTGCCAGCAGCTTGGGAGCGCGGGATCACTATGGCTACACCTTC
-	TRBJ2-2	TRBV30	-	CAWSEGTGELFF	TGTGCCTGGAGCGAGGGGACCGGGGAGCTGTTTTTT
-	TRBJ1-2	TRBV4-2	few	CASSQDVSGFYGYTF	TGTGCCAGCAGCCAAGATGTAAGTGGATTCTATGGCTACACCTTC
TRBD2	TRBJ2-5	TRBV28	-	CASSLLAGGPETQYF	TGTGCCAGCAGTTTATTAGCGGGAGGGCCGGAGACCCAGTACTTC
-	TRBJ1-2	TRBV18	-	CASSPAETGYTF	TGTGCCAGCTCACCGGCAGAAACGGGCTACACCTTC
TRBD1	TRBJ1-2	TRBV5-1	-	CASSLEQGGNYGYTF	TGCGCCAGCAGCTTGGAACAGGGGGGAAACTATGGCTACACCTTC
TRBD1	TRBJ2-7	TRBV4-2	once	CASSQDSGGSGYEQYF	TGTGCCAGCAGCCAGGATTCAGGGGGTAGTGGCTACGAGCAGTACTTC
TRBD1	TRBJ2-7	TRBV9	-	CASSAATGAPYEQYF	TGTGCCAGCAGCGCAGCGACAGGGGCCCCCTACGAGCAGTACTTC
-	TRBJ1-5	TRBV19	-	CASSPDAGGLGRNQPQHF	TGTGCCAGTAGTCCTGATGCGGGCGGACTCGGCCGCAATCAGCCCCAGCATTTT
-	TRBJ1-3	TRBV9	-	CASSVGVLHDLSGNTIYF	TGTGCCAGCAGCGTGGGGGTTCTACATGACCTCTCTGGAAACACCATATATTTT
-	TRBJ2-7	TRBV27	-	CASSLSGSWDTYEQYF	TGTGCCAGCAGTTTATCGGGGTCGTGGGACACTTACGAGCAGTACTTC
TRBD2	TRBJ2-5	TRBV5-1	-	CASSPPSSGRGETQYF	TGCGCCAGCAGTCCACCCTCCAGCGGGAGAGGGGAGACCCAGTACTTC
TRBD2	TRBJ2-4	TRBV6-5	-	CASSYSTTNGGLKYF	TGTGCCAGCAGTTACTCGACAACCAACGGGGGACTAAAGTACTTC
-	TRBJ1-6	TRBV19	-	CASSTLPTPKTPLHF	TGTGCCAGTAGTACCTTACCCACACCGAAGACACCCCTCCACTTT